A single T cell receptor beta chain is shown here with its context. The sample comes from a study of blood T cell repertoires in COVID-19. The protocol was immunoSEQ multiplex PCR, while the TCRdb copy is restricted to in-frame clones and leaves out a portion. The top ten clones hold about 4.6% of a sample with 250,000 to 300,000 clones, around 78% of them seen once. V lost 9 bases and J 0 bases, leaving 27 bases between the germline ends. The germline V gene has CDR1 MRHNA and CDR2 SNTAGT. The CDR3 spans 19 residues. Material for sequencing was peripheral blood. J is TRBJ2-1 and V is TRBV6-4; D unclear. The sequence was obtained from a man aged 55 to 70 who had recovered from COVID-19. CDR3 protein: CASFPRQVLFDHSYNEQFF. The CDR3 coding sequence is TGTGCCAGTTTCCCACGCCAGGTCCTCTTCGACCACTCCTACAATGAGCAGTTCTTC.